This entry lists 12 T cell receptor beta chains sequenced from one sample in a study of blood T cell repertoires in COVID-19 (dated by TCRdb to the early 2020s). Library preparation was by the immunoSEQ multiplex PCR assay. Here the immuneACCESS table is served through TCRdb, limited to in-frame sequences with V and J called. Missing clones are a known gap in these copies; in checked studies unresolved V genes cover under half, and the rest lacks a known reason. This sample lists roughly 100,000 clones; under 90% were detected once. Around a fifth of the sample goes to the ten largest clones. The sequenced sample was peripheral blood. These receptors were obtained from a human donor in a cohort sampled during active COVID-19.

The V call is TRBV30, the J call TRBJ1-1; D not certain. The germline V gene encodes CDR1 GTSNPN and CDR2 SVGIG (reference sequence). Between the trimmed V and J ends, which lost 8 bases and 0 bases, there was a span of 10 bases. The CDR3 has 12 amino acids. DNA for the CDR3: TGTGCCGGAGGTGAAGTGAACACTGAAGCTTTCTTT. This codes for CAGGEVNTEAFF.

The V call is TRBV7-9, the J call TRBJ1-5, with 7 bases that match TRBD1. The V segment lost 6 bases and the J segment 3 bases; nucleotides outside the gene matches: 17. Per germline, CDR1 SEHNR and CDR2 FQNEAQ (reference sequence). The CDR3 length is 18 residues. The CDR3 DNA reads TGTGCCAGCAGTCACTACACCGGGACAGCTAGACTCAATCAGCCCCAGCATTTT. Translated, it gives CASSHYTGTARLNQPQHF.

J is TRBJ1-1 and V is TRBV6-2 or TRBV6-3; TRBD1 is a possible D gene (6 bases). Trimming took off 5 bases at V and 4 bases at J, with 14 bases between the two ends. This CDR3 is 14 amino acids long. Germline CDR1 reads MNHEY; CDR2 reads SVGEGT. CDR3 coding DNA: TGTGCCAGCAGTCCCATCCGGACAGTCACTGAAGCTTTCTTT. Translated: CASSPIRTVTEAFF.

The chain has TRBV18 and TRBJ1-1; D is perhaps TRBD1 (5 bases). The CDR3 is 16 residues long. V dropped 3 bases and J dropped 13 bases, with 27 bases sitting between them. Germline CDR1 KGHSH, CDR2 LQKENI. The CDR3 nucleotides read TGTGCCAGCTCACCCCAATTAACAGGTCGTTCAGGTCGTGGTTTCTTT. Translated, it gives CASSPQLTGRSGRGFF. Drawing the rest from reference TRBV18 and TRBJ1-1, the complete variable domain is NAGVMQNPRHLVRRRGQEARLRCSPMKGHSHVYWYRQLPEEGLKFMVYLQKENIIDESGMPKERFSAEFPKEGPSILRIQQVVRGDSAAYFCASSPQLTGRSGRGFFGQGTRLTVV.

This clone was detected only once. CDR3 nucleotide sequence: TGTGCCAGCAGCCGGGGACAGGGGGCCTATGGAAACACCATATATTTT. As protein: CASSRGQGAYGNTIYF. The chain is built from TRBV5-6 and TRBJ1-3; 12 bases fit TRBD1. The CDR3 is made up of 16 amino acids. V shed 4 bases, J shed 3 bases, and the junction held 5 bases outside the gene matches. Germline V gene sequence: CDR1 SGHDT, CDR2 YYEEEE.

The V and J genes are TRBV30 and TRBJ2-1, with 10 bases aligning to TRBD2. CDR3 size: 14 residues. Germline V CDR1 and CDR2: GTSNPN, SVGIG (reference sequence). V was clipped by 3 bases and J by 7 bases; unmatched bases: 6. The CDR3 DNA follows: TGTGCCTGGAGATCTAGCGGGAGAGGAAATGAGCAGTTCTTC. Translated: CAWRSSGRGNEQFF.

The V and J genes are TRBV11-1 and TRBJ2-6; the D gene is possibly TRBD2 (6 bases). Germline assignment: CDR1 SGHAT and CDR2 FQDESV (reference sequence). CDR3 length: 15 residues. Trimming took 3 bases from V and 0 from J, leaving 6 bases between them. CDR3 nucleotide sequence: TGTGCCAGCAGCTTCGGGAGCTCTGGGGCCAACGTCCTGACTTTC. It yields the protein CASSFGSSGANVLTF.

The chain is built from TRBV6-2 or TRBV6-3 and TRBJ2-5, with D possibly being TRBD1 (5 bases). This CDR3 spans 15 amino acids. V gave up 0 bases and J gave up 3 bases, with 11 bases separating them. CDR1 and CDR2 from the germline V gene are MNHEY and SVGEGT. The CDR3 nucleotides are TGTGCCAGCAGTTACTCGACGCCAGGGAAAGAGACCCAGTACTTC. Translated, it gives CASSYSTPGKETQYF.

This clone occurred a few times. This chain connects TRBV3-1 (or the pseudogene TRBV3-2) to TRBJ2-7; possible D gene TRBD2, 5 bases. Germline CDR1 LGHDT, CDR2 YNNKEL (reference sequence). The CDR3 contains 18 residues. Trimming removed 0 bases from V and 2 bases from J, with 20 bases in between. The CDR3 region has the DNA TGTGCCAGCAGCCAAGATTGGACTGAACCACGACGTACCTACGAGCAGTACTTC. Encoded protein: CASSQDWTEPRRTYEQYF.

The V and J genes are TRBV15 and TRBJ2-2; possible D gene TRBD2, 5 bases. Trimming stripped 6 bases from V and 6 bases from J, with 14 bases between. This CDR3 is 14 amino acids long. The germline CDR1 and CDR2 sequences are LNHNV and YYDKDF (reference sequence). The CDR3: CATSLLGESGELFF. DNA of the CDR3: TGTGCCACCAGTCTCCTTGGGGAGTCCGGGGAGCTGTTTTTT.

The CDR3 reads CASSVISRETQYF. In DNA, the CDR3 is TGTGCCAGCAGTGTGATTAGCAGAGAGACCCAGTACTTC. V usage is TRBV2 and J usage is TRBJ2-5; D remains ambiguous. Germline CDR1 is SNHLY and CDR2 is FYNNEI. V gave up 4 bases and J gave up 4 bases, with 10 bases separating them. The CDR3 is 13 residues long. Filled out from reference TRBV2 and TRBJ2-5, the complete variable domain reads EPEVTQTPSHQVTQMGQEVILRCVPISNHLYFYWYRQILGQKVEFLVSFYNNEISEKSEIFDDQFSVERPDGSNFTLKIRSTKLEDSAMYFCASSVISRETQYFGPGTRLLVL.

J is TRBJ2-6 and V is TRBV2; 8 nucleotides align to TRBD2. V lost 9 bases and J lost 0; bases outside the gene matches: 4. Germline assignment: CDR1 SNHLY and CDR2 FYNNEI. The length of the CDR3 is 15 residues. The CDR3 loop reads CARRRGASGANVLTF. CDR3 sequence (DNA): TGTGCCAGGAGGCGGGGGGCCTCTGGGGCCAACGTCCTGACTTTC. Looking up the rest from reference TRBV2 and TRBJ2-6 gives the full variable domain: EPEVTQTPSHQVTQMGQEVILRCVPISNHLYFYWYRQILGQKVEFLVSFYNNEISEKSEIFDDQFSVERPDGSNFTLKIRSTKLEDSAMYFCARRRGASGANVLTFGAGSRLTVL.